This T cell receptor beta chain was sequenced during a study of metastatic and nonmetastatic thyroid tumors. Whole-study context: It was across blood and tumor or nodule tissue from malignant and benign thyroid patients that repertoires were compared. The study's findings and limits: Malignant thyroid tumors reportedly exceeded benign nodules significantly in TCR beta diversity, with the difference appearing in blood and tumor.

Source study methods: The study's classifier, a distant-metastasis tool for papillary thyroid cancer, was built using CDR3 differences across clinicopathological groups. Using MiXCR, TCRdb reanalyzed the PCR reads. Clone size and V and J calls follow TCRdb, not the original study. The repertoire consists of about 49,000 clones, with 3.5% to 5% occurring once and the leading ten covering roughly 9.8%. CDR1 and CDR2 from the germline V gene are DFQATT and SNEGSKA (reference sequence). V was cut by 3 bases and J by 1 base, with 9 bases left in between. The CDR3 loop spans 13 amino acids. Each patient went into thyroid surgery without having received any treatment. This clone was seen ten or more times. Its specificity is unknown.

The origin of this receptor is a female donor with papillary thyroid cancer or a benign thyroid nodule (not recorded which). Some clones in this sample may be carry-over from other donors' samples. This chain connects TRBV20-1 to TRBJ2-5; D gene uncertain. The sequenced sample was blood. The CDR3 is CSASGSPQETQYF. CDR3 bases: TGCAGTGCTAGCGGTAGCCCCCAAGAGACCCAGTACTTC.